The rows below give T cell receptor beta chains drawn from one sample of a study of T cell repertoires in cytomegalovirus infection. One entry per CDR3 protein results from TCRdb running MiXCR on the reads. The data hold approximately 310,000 distinct CDR3 sequences, with 20% to 25% observed a single time. No antigen is known for these receptors. This sample comprised cultured PBMCs, obtained from culture after CMV antigen stimulation. These receptors were taken from a human donor in good health (CMV status not recorded). Some clones in this sample may be carry-over from other donors' samples. CDR3s include the opening cysteine and the closing phenylalanine or tryptophan. The order of the fields is CDR3 DNA, CDR3 protein, clone size, D gene, J gene, V gene. The D gene is left open where the match is weak. Clone sizes are given selectively: once, few, many, or a class where the clone is expanded.

TGTGCCAGCAGCTTACAGGTCCCTGGAAACACCATATATTTT CASSLQVPGNTIYF few NA TRBJ1-3 TRBV7-2
TGTGCCAGCAGCCCCAAGACACTTTCTCCTGAAGCTTTCTTT CASSPKTLSPEAFF many NA TRBJ1-1 TRBV7-2
TGTGCCAGCAGTTCACGTACGCGGACAGGGAAGACGCAGTATTTT CASSSRTRTGKTQYF NA TRBD1 TRBJ2-3 TRBV27
TGCAGTGCTAGAGAGGTCTACACAGATACGCAGTATTTT CSAREVYTDTQYF NA NA TRBJ2-3 TRBV20-1
TGTGCCAGCAGCTTTGCGGGGAATCAGCCCCAGCATTTT CASSFAGNQPQHF NA NA TRBJ1-5 TRBV7-2
TGTGCCAGCAGCACTGGGGGGGAGGATGGCTACACCTTC CASSTGGEDGYTF few NA TRBJ1-2 TRBV7-6
TGTGCCAGCAGCTTCAGACAGCCTGCAACTAATGAAAAACTGTTTTTT CASSFRQPATNEKLFF few NA TRBJ1-4 TRBV5-6
TGTGCCATCAGTGAGTTCAGGACAGGAGATCAGCCCCAGCATTTT CAISEFRTGDQPQHF few TRBD1 TRBJ1-5 TRBV10-3
TGTGCCAGCAGACGAGACAGCTCTGGAAACACCATATATTTT CASRRDSSGNTIYF NA NA TRBJ1-3 TRBV3-1
TGCAGTGCTAGTGATGGAGCAGATACGCAGTATTTT CSASDGADTQYF few NA TRBJ2-3 TRBV20-1
TGTGCCAGCAGTTACTCGATGCGGGGGCAAGGGGAGACCCAGTACTTC CASSYSMRGQGETQYF NA NA TRBJ2-5 TRBV6-8
TGTGCCAGCAGTTCGGGACAGGCCGCTATAAACTATGGCTACACCTTC CASSSGQAAINYGYTF few TRBD1 TRBJ1-2 TRBV6-2/TRBV6-3
TGCAGTGCGCCCTTAGGGGGGAGCTCCTACAATGAGCAGTTCTTC CSAPLGGSSYNEQFF NA NA TRBJ2-1 TRBV20-1
TGTGCCAGCAGCCAAGATAGGCAGGGGCATCAGCCCCAGCATTTT CASSQDRQGHQPQHF many NA TRBJ1-5 TRBV4-2
TGCAGTGAGTCGGAACTAGCGGGCACAGATACGCAGTATTTT CSESELAGTDTQYF once TRBD2 TRBJ2-3 TRBV20-1
TGTGCCAGCAGTTTGGAGCCCGGAGTCAAGCCCCAGCATTTT CASSLEPGVKPQHF NA NA TRBJ1-5 TRBV28
TGTGCCAGCAGCTTAGTGCAGGGACGGTCCTACGAGCAGTACTTC CASSLVQGRSYEQYF NA NA TRBJ2-7 TRBV7-2
TGCAGTGCTAGCGGGCCGGCCGGAAACACCATATATTTT CSASGPAGNTIYF NA NA TRBJ1-3 TRBV20-1
TGTGCCATCAGTGAGACTAGCGGGAGGGCCGGAAATGAGCAGTTCTTC CAISETSGRAGNEQFF few TRBD2 TRBJ2-1 TRBV10-3
TGTGCCAGCAGCCTATCCGGGACTAGCGGTTTCAGCTCCTACAATGAGCAGTTCTTC CASSLSGTSGFSSYNEQFF NA TRBD2 TRBJ2-1 TRBV6-5
TGTGCCAGTAGTATCCAGGGACTAGCGGGAGGCCAGTTCTTC CASSIQGLAGGQFF NA TRBD2 TRBJ2-1 TRBV19
TGTGCCAGCAGCTTGGGACACCGGAACACTGAAGCTTTCTTT CASSLGHRNTEAFF few NA TRBJ1-1 TRBV5-6
TGTGCCAGCAGCTTAGGACCGCACTCCTACGAGCAGTACTTC CASSLGPHSYEQYF few NA TRBJ2-7 TRBV7-2
TGTGCCAGCACCGATACACGGTTCTATAAGGCAGGCAATCAGCCCCAGCATTTT CASTDTRFYKAGNQPQHF many NA TRBJ1-5 TRBV12-3/TRBV12-4
TGTGCCAGCTCAGGCGATCAGAACACCGGGGAGCTGTTTTTT CASSGDQNTGELFF NA NA TRBJ2-2 TRBV18
TGCGCCAGCAATTTGATGGGGGAGGATGAGCAGTTCTTC CASNLMGEDEQFF few NA TRBJ2-1 TRBV5-1
TGTGCCAGCAGCTTGACAGGTCAAGCAACACATGAAGCTTTCTTT CASSLTGQATHEAFF few NA TRBJ1-1 TRBV5-6
TGTGCCAGCAGTACCCGATTGGGTAGCGGGAGATGGGAGCAGTACTTC CASSTRLGSGRWEQYF few TRBD2 TRBJ2-7 TRBV27
TGTGCCAGCAGCTGGGACATCGCCGGGGAGCTGTTTTTT CASSWDIAGELFF few NA TRBJ2-2 TRBV7-9
TGTGCCAGTAGTTCCCGGGACAGGGCGGATCAGCCCCAGCATTTT CASSSRDRADQPQHF many TRBD1 TRBJ1-5 TRBV19
TGCAGTGCTAGAATCCACGGTGGTGGAGAGACCCAGTACTTC CSARIHGGGETQYF few NA TRBJ2-5 TRBV20-1
TGCGCCAGCAGCCAGCCGGGACAACACTCCTACAATGAGCAGTTCTTC CASSQPGQHSYNEQFF few NA TRBJ2-1 TRBV4-1
TGTGCCAGCAGTTTAGTGGGCAGAGAGCAGTACTTC CASSLVGREQYF few NA TRBJ2-7 TRBV27
TGTGCCAGCAGCACCGGACTAGCGGGAGGGTTCTTC CASSTGLAGGFF many TRBD2 TRBJ2-1 TRBV6-2/TRBV6-3
TGTGCCAGCAGCTTAGACGTGGTGGCCTACAATGAGCAGTTCTTC CASSLDVVAYNEQFF many NA TRBJ2-1 TRBV7-2
TGCAGTGCTAGAGACCCCAGGACGAGCTCCTACAATGAGCAGTTCTTC CSARDPRTSSYNEQFF NA NA TRBJ2-1 TRBV20-1
TGTGCCAGCAGCTTCCGGGCTAGCACAGATACGCAGTATTTT CASSFRASTDTQYF few NA TRBJ2-3 TRBV7-2
TGTGCCAGCAGGATAGCGGGATTCTCCTACAATGAGCAGTTCTTC CASRIAGFSYNEQFF many TRBD2 TRBJ2-1 TRBV6-5
TGTGCCACCAGGTTGGGTGGCGCCCAGCATTTT CATRLGGAQHF NA NA TRBJ1-5 TRBV6-1
TGTGCCACCAGTGAGGCGGGAGGGCCTAATGAGCAGTTCTTC CATSEAGGPNEQFF few TRBD2 TRBJ2-1 TRBV24-1
TGCGCCAGCAGCTTACGGGAGTCGAACACCGGGGAGCTGTTTTTT CASSLRESNTGELFF NA NA TRBJ2-2 TRBV5-1
TGTGCCAGCAGTTTGGACCCCAGGGGCGAGCAGTACTTC CASSLDPRGEQYF few NA TRBJ2-7 TRBV28
TGTGCCAGCAGTTTAGCGCATTGGCGGGAGGGCACCGGGGAGCTGTTTTTT CASSLAHWREGTGELFF NA TRBD2 TRBJ2-2 TRBV12-3/TRBV12-4
TGTGCCAGCAGTTTGGATCGGGACTCTGATACGCAGTATTTT CASSLDRDSDTQYF NA NA TRBJ2-3 TRBV7-9
TGTGCCAGCAGTCTAGCGGGAGTGTTCTACGAGCAGTACTTC CASSLAGVFYEQYF once TRBD2 TRBJ2-7 TRBV6-2/TRBV6-3
TGTGCCAGCAGTTTAATGGCCAGCGATAATTCACCCCTCCACTTT CASSLMASDNSPLHF many NA TRBJ1-6 TRBV28
TGTGCCAGCAGCCCGAATCTAGCGGAGCGAGACAATGAGCAGTTCTTC CASSPNLAERDNEQFF many TRBD2 TRBJ2-1 TRBV7-6
TGTGCCAGCAGCTTACCTAGCGGGAGGGCGGATACGCAGTATTTT CASSLPSGRADTQYF many TRBD2 TRBJ2-3 TRBV7-2
TGTGCCAGCAGCTTAGGGGCCTGGGGCGACACCGGGGAGCTGTTTTTT CASSLGAWGDTGELFF few NA TRBJ2-2 TRBV11-2
TGTGCCAGCAGTGCCGGGACTACTTCACCCCTCCACTTT CASSAGTTSPLHF many NA TRBJ1-6 TRBV6-1
TGTGCCAGCAGCTTGATAACAGGAACTGAAAAACTGTTTTTT CASSLITGTEKLFF few NA TRBJ1-4 TRBV7-9
TGTGCCAGCAGCTTAGGGCTAACGGGGGCAAGTGGATGGACCCAGTACTTC CASSLGLTGASGWTQYF many NA TRBJ2-5 TRBV7-2